Listed here are 11 T cell receptor beta chains from one sample, sequenced in a study of shared clonotypes between healthy human individuals. Naive CD8 isolation took CD45RO-negative cells positively selected for CCR7 and excluded terminally differentiated effector memory CD45RA+ cells. Method: immunoSEQ multiplex PCR; TCRdb's copy keeps in-frame clones and lacks some. Here the sample spans around 620,000 clones, roughly 95% being singletons. Material for sequencing was naive CD8+ T cells sorted from blood. These receptors were collected from a woman aged 30 to 39 in good health.

The chain couples TRBV27 to TRBJ2-3; 13 nucleotides agree with TRBD2. This CDR3 contains 14 residues. V was pared by 8 bases and J by 5 bases, with 4 bases of the junction left unmatched. Germline V gene lookup returns CDR1 MNHEY and CDR2 SMNVEV (reference sequence). The CDR3 sequence: CASSTSGGGDTQYF. DNA of the CDR3: TGTGCCAGCTCTACTAGCGGGGGGGGAGATACGCAGTATTTT.

The CDR3, as DNA: TGTGCCAGCAGTTACGGCGGGGGACCCAATGAGCAGTTCTTC. It codes for CASSYGGGPNEQFF. The V and J genes are TRBV6-5 and TRBJ2-1; 7 nucleotides match TRBD2. Germline CDR1 reads MNHEY; CDR2 reads SVGAGI. The CDR3 sequence is 14 residues long. V was pared by 2 bases and J by 6 bases, with 4 bases of the junction left unmatched.

This chain joins TRBV28 and TRBJ2-7, with a tentative D call TRBD2 (6 bases). V gave up 2 bases and J gave up 7 bases, with 15 bases separating them. The CDR3 has 14 residues. The germline CDR1 and CDR2 sequences are MDHEN and SYDVKM. The CDR3 DNA sequence: TGTGCCAGCAGTTTACTGGCCCACAGCGGGGAGCAGTACTTC. Translation gives CASSLLAHSGEQYF.

This clone was seen once. The gene calls are TRBV2 and TRBJ1-6; TRBD1 might be the D (6 bases). Germline assignment: CDR1 SNHLY and CDR2 FYNNEI. This CDR3 contains 14 residues. V was trimmed by 5 bases and J by 12 bases, leaving 17 bases between them. The CDR3 reads CASSLDRSWRPLHF. The CDR3 DNA sequence: TGTGCCAGCAGTCTCGACAGGAGTTGGAGACCCCTCCACTTT.

The rearrangement links TRBV20-1 to TRBJ2-1; D gene ambiguous. The V and J ends lost 6 bases and 7 bases respectively, with 10 bases between them. Germline V gene lookup returns CDR1 DFQATT and CDR2 SNEGSKA (reference sequence). The CDR3 has 11 amino acids. This CDR3 reads CSASPPNEQFF. The CDR3, as DNA: TGCAGTGCATCCCCTCCGAATGAGCAGTTCTTC.

This clone has just one count. The chain links TRBV4-1 to TRBJ2-5; TRBD2 matches 9 bases. Judging by the DNA end, TRBJ2-7 fits better; the J call may be wrong. The CDR3 totals 16 residues. Germline CDR1 is MGHRA and CDR2 is YSYEKL. The CDR3 DNA follows: TGCGCCAGCAGCCATAGTACTAGCGGGTCAACCTACGAGCAGTACTTC. Translating it yields CASSHSTSGSTYEQYF.

This clone has just one count. CDR3 in amino acids: CASSLRTSGRFYEQYF. DNA for the CDR3: TGCGCCAGCAGCTTGCGGACTAGCGGGAGGTTCTACGAGCAGTACTTC. V is TRBV5-1 and J is TRBJ2-7, with 14 nucleotides matching TRBD2. V lost 1 base and J lost 3; bases outside the gene matches: 3. Germline values: CDR1 SGHRS, CDR2 YFSETQ. The CDR3 spans 16 residues.

The chain recombines TRBV13 with TRBJ2-7; no reliable D call. The CDR3 is 12 amino acids. Trimming took 4 bases from V and 3 from J, leaving 7 bases between them. Germline V gene data show CDR1 as PRHDT and CDR2 as FYEKMQ (reference sequence). CDR3 sequence reads: CASSSSNYEQYF. In DNA, the CDR3 is TGTGCCAGCAGCTCCTCAAACTACGAGCAGTACTTC.

As regards this clone: Other DNA sequences from this sample encode an identical CDR3 as well. The chain links TRBV28 to TRBJ2-7; the D is unclear. Germline CDR1 reads MDHEN; CDR2 reads SYDVKM. This CDR3 region has 13 residues. V was trimmed by 2 bases and J by 5 bases, leaving 10 bases between them. CDR3 region: CASSLTGFHEQYF. CDR3 sequence (DNA): TGTGCCAGCAGTTTAACCGGGTTTCACGAGCAGTACTTC.

The chain links TRBV28 to TRBJ2-7; 7 nucleotides line up with TRBD1. Trimming at V came to 3 bases and at J to 3 bases, leaving 17 bases not matched to a gene. The CDR3 runs 18 residues. CDR1 is MDHEN and CDR2 is SYDVKM in the germline V gene. The CDR3 reads CASSFQRSGTEFNYEQYF. The CDR3 DNA sequence: TGTGCCAGCAGTTTTCAGCGGTCGGGGACAGAGTTCAACTACGAGCAGTACTTC.

The chain links TRBV9 to TRBJ1-4, with TRBD1 matching over 7 bases. The CDR3 is 13 amino acids. J gave up 5 bases and V 3 bases, and 1 base lay outside the gene matches. CDR1 and CDR2 from the germline V gene are SGDLS and YYNGEE. CDR3 sequence (DNA): TGTGCCAGCAGCGGGGACAGCAATGAAAAACTGTTTTTT. This gives the protein CASSGDSNEKLFF.